Listed here is a single T cell receptor beta chain. In the original workflow: Quantification of nucleated cells was approximated via reference gene primer amplification. Profiling relied on immunoSEQ multiplex PCR, and the TCRdb table lists in-frame clones only, not all of them. The V and J calls and clone size were taken over from that table, and D and trimming were inferred from the DNA. This sample has roughly 240,000 clones; roughly 86% occur once, and the top ten carry roughly 4%. These data belong to a study of blood T cell repertoires in COVID-19. Whole-study context: The study drew acute and convalescent COVID-19 samples from the United States, Italy and Spain. Sample material is recorded as cDNA or gDNA derived from T cells, B-cell-depleted T cells, or PBMCs.

Germline CDR1 reads MNHEY; CDR2 reads SVGEGT. There are 15 residues in the CDR3. The V and J ends lost 4 bases and 2 bases, in that order; junction bases with no gene match: 3. The sequenced material came from peripheral blood. The clonotype originates from a man younger than 30 with active or convalescent COVID-19. The chain links TRBV6-2 or TRBV6-3 to TRBJ2-3; TRBD2 agrees at 10 bases. As DNA, the CDR3 is TGTGCCAGCAGTTTTCTAGCGGGGGACACAGATACGCAGTATTTT. Amino acids: CASSFLAGDTDTQYF.